This note documents a single TCR beta chain sequence. Its specificity is not known. The sample comes from a study of graft-versus-host responses after intestinal transplantation. The CDR3 spans 12 residues. J was trimmed by 5 bases and V by 5 bases; bases with no gene match: 2. Looked up from germline, CDR1 is SEHNR and CDR2 is FQNEAQ (reference sequence). The data were produced by immunoSEQ multiplex PCR, yet TCRdb's version contains in-frame clones alone and is incomplete. There are around 76,000 clones in the sample; roughly 94% occur only once, and approximately 0.5% lies in the top ten. The rearrangement joins TRBV7-9 to TRBJ1-1; 7 bases agree with TRBD1. Sequencing was performed on unstimulated CD8+ T cells sorted from spleen or lymph node cells, taken before intestinal transplant. The sequence was obtained from a human donor who received an intestinal transplant. The CDR3 nucleotides are TGTGCCAGCAGCATGGGACAGACTGAAGCTTTCTTT. Amino acid sequence: CASSMGQTEAFF.